The rows below give T cell receptor beta chains drawn from one sample of a study of T cell responses to AZD1222 COVID-19 vaccine. The repertoire was sequenced with immunoSEQ multiplex PCR; TCRdb's copy has only in-frame clones and lacks some. The sample consists of approximately 220,000 clones, about 93% of them appearing once. The specimen comprised peripheral blood, sampled on day 0 of MenACWY control vaccination. These receptors all come from an adult in good health. The CDR3 runs from the conserved cysteine through the conserved F or W. The D gene is left open where the match is weak. Clone size is given for some rows only: seen once, a few or many times, or a class if the clone is expanded.

. | . | TRBJ1-2 | TRBV12-3/TRBV12-4 | TGTGCCAGCAGCACCGCCTATGGCTACACCTTC | CASSTAYGYTF
. | . | TRBJ1-4 | TRBV5-8 | TGTGCCAGCAGCTTGGGAGACGGGCTAACTAATGAAAAACTGTTTTTT | CASSLGDGLTNEKLFF
. | . | TRBJ2-7 | TRBV6-5 | TGTGCCAGCAGTTTGTCGGCCGGAGGCTACGAGCAGTACTTC | CASSLSAGGYEQYF
. | . | TRBJ1-2 | TRBV2 | TGTGCCAGCAGTGAAAGGTTTCTAAGCTATGGCTACACCTTC | CASSERFLSYGYTF
. | . | TRBJ1-6 | TRBV6-1 | TGTGCCAGCAGTGAAATGGGTAGACTCGATAATTCACCCCTCCACTTT | CASSEMGRLDNSPLHF
TRBD1 | . | TRBJ2-5 | TRBV4-2 | TGTGCCAGCAGCCAAGAGGGACAGGGAGGGGAGACCCAGTACTTC | CASSQEGQGGETQYF
. | . | TRBJ1-6 | TRBV27 | TGTGCCTCCCGACGGACAGTGAATTCACCCCTCCACTTT | CASRRTVNSPLHF
TRBD1 | . | TRBJ2-5 | TRBV7-9 | TGTGCCAGCAGCTTAGCGCGTAGAGGGGGCGCGGGAGAGACCCAGTACTTC | CASSLARRGGAGETQYF
TRBD1 | . | TRBJ1-1 | TRBV5-1 | TGCGCCAGCAGCACGGGACAGGGCCACACTGAAGCTTTCTTT | CASSTGQGHTEAFF
TRBD2 | . | TRBJ2-1 | TRBV25-1 | TGTGCCAGCAGTGGCTCAGGACTAGCTGGCTACAATGAGCAGTTCTTC | CASSGSGLAGYNEQFF
. | . | TRBJ2-1 | TRBV9 | TGTGCCAGCAGCGTAGACGGGCAGACCTACAATGAGCAGTTCTTC | CASSVDGQTYNEQFF
. | . | TRBJ1-2 | TRBV9 | TGTGCCAGCAGCTCCGAGGGCCGCCCCTATGGCTACACCTTC | CASSSEGRPYGYTF
. | . | TRBJ2-1 | TRBV5-1 | TGCGCCAGCAGCTTGCGTCTTAACAATGAGCAGTTCTTC | CASSLRLNNEQFF
. | . | TRBJ2-2 | TRBV7-6 | TGTGCCAGCAGCTTAGAAATTCTCCCCGGGGAGCTGTTTTTT | CASSLEILPGELFF
TRBD1 | . | TRBJ1-5 | TRBV27 | TGTGCCAGCAGTCCAGGACAGGGGTCGGGTCCCCAGCATTTT | CASSPGQGSGPQHF
TRBD1 | . | TRBJ1-2 | TRBV18 | TGTGCCAGCTCTCCAGGGACAGGGATGGGCTATGGCTACACCTTC | CASSPGTGMGYGYTF
TRBD2 | . | TRBJ2-1 | TRBV6-1 | TGTGCCAGCAGTGAATCTAGCGGGGACTACAATGAGCAGTTCTTC | CASSESSGDYNEQFF
. | . | TRBJ2-2 | TRBV28 | TGTGCCAGCAGTTTAGAAGCACCCGGGGAGCTGTTTTTT | CASSLEAPGELFF
. | . | TRBJ1-2 | TRBV6-5 | TGTGCCAGCATCAGCAAGAGAGGCAGTGGCTACACCTTC | CASISKRGSGYTF
. | once | TRBJ2-3 | TRBV7-9 | TGTGCCAGCAGCCCCCGAAGTGATACGCAGTATTTT | CASSPRSDTQYF
. | . | TRBJ2-1 | TRBV11-2 | TGTGCCAGCAGCCCAAGGACCGGGCCCTACAATGAGCAGTTCTTC | CASSPRTGPYNEQFF
. | few | TRBJ1-5 | TRBV7-9 | TGTGCCAGCAGCTTAGGGCATGGGAATCAGCCCCAGCATTTT | CASSLGHGNQPQHF
TRBD1 | few | TRBJ2-6 | TRBV7-9 | TGTGCCAGCAGCTTTACGAGACAGGGGGTCTTGGGGGCCAACGTCCTGACTTTC | CASSFTRQGVLGANVLTF
. | few | TRBJ2-5 | TRBV27 | TGTGCCAGCAGTTCCCGAGGAACCCCGACGACCCAGTACTTC | CASSSRGTPTTQYF
TRBD2 | . | TRBJ2-1 | TRBV4-3 | TGCGCCAGCAGCCAGGACCCTAGCGGGGGGGCCGGCTCCTACAATGAGCAGTTCTTC | CASSQDPSGGAGSYNEQFF
. | . | TRBJ2-1 | TRBV7-8 | TGTGCCAGCAGCCGCCGGACGGGGAGCTCCTACAATGAGCAGTTCTTC | CASSRRTGSSYNEQFF
. | . | TRBJ1-5 | TRBV6-4 | TGTGCCAGCAGTGACGGGTACAATCAGCCCCAGCATTTT | CASSDGYNQPQHF
. | once | TRBJ1-1 | TRBV9 | TGTGCCAGCAGCGTAGGGGAGAACACTGAAGCTTTCTTT | CASSVGENTEAFF
. | . | TRBJ2-7 | TRBV28 | TGTGCCAGCAGCCACGACAGGATTTGGCACGAGCAGTACTTC | CASSHDRIWHEQYF
TRBD2 | once | TRBJ2-1 | TRBV9 | TGTGCCAGCAGCCCGGGACTAGCGGGGGGGCCTGGGAATGAGCAGTTCTTC | CASSPGLAGGPGNEQFF
. | . | TRBJ2-7 | TRBV20-1 | TGCAGTGCTAGAGATTGGGAGGAGCAGTACTTC | CSARDWEEQYF
. | . | TRBJ1-1 | TRBV2 | TGTGCCAGCAGTCCTCGGACGGGGTTAACTGAAGCTTTCTTT | CASSPRTGLTEAFF
. | . | TRBJ1-1 | TRBV5-4 | TGTGCCAGCAGCTTCGCGGTCCGCACTGAAGCTTTCTTT | CASSFAVRTEAFF
. | few | TRBJ2-3 | TRBV5-5 | TGTGCCAGCAGCTTACGGATCGGCGATACGCAGTATTTT | CASSLRIGDTQYF
TRBD1 | . | TRBJ1-5 | TRBV3-1/TRBV3-2 | TGTGCCAGCAGCCAAGGGACAGGTCTTGGCCAGCCCCAGCATTTT | CASSQGTGLGQPQHF
. | once | TRBJ1-1 | TRBV5-6 | TGTGCCAGCAGCTTGCCACCCAGGAACACTGAAGCTTTCTTT | CASSLPPRNTEAFF
TRBD1 | . | TRBJ1-3 | TRBV4-2 | TGTGCCAGCAGCCCACAGGACAGGGGGCAGCGTGGAAACACCATATATTTT | CASSPQDRGQRGNTIYF
. | . | TRBJ2-7 | TRBV5-4 | TGTGCCAGCAGCTTGGGAAAGTACGAGCAGTACTTC | CASSLGKYEQYF
. | few | TRBJ1-1 | TRBV10-3 | TGTGCCATCGGCAGGGGCGGCACTGAAGCTTTCTTT | CAIGRGGTEAFF
TRBD1 | . | TRBJ2-1 | TRBV5-1 | TGCGCCAGCAGCTTGGGACAGGGCATAGTGAATGAGCAGTTCTTC | CASSLGQGIVNEQFF
. | . | TRBJ1-2 | TRBV3-1/TRBV3-2 | TGTGCCAGCAGCCAAGGAGGTCTAGAGGATGGCTACACCTTC | CASSQGGLEDGYTF